These 32 T cell receptor beta chains were all obtained from the same sample, sequenced in a study of cytomegalovirus exposure and HLA in healthy donors. Produced via immunoSEQ multiplex PCR; TCRdb's table is partial and in-frame only. This sample has 200,000 or so clones, with 84% found just once. The specimen sequenced was PBMCs. The receptors were gathered from a woman in her 30s in good health and CMV-seropositive.

The CDR3 is CASAPAGLAFGEQYF. DNA of the CDR3: TGTGCCAGCGCCCCCGCCGGACTAGCCTTCGGCGAGCAGTACTTC. The rearrangement joins TRBV5-5 to TRBJ2-7; 8 bases align to TRBD2. The germline gives CDR1 SGHKS, CDR2 YYEKEE (reference sequence). J lost 6 bases, V lost 7 bases, and 15 bases had no gene match. The CDR3 covers 15 residues.

This clone was recorded once. This sequence joins TRBV4-1 and TRBJ2-5; possible D gene TRBD2, 6 bases. The CDR3 loop spans 15 amino acids. Deletions cut 5 bases from V and 5 bases from J, with 18 bases between. The germline CDR1 and CDR2 sequences are MGHRA and YSYEKL. The CDR3 nucleotides are TGCGCCAGCAGCTTAAATAGCGGAGGCTGGGAGACCCAGTACTTC. This encodes CASSLNSGGWETQYF.

The chain combines TRBV7-2 with TRBJ1-5; TRBD1 might be the D (6 bases). CDR1 SGHTA and CDR2 FQGNSA come from the germline V gene. Trimming shortened V by 1 base and J by 1 base, and 14 bases separated the two germline ends. The CDR3 sequence is 17 residues long. CDR3 residues: CASSLDPARGSNQPQHF. The CDR3 DNA reads TGTGCCAGCAGCTTAGATCCCGCCAGGGGAAGCAATCAGCCCCAGCATTTT.

The chain joins TRBV19 to TRBJ2-1; 7 nucleotides agree with TRBD2. The CDR3 runs to 15 residues. Germline V CDR1 and CDR2: LNHDA, SQIVND (reference sequence). The junction had 0 bases not matched to a gene; V was cut back by 1 base and J by 0 bases. For the CDR3, the DNA is TGTGCCAGTAGTATAGCTAGCGGCTCCTACAATGAGCAGTTCTTC. Amino acids: CASSIASGSYNEQFF.

V is TRBV7-9 and J is TRBJ2-3, with 8 bases fitting TRBD2. The trim removed 5 bases at V and 2 bases at J, leaving 6 bases unmatched. From germline, CDR1 is SEHNR and CDR2 FQNEAQ (reference sequence). The length of the CDR3 is 15 residues. Here the CDR3 reads CASSREGDPTDTQYF. CDR3 DNA: TGTGCCAGCAGCCGGGAGGGTGATCCCACAGATACGCAGTATTTT.

This clone occurred once. The chain uses TRBV27 and TRBJ2-1; D uncertain. In germline, CDR1 is MNHEY, CDR2 SMNVEV (reference sequence). V lost 11 bases and J 3 bases, leaving 17 bases between the germline ends. The CDR3 is made up of 14 amino acids. CDR3 in DNA: TGTGCCCCTCCCCCCCTCCCTCTCTACAATGAGCAGTTCTTC. Translating it yields CAPPPLPLYNEQFF.

J is TRBJ2-4 and V is TRBV5-6; 8 bases are a match to TRBD2. The junction had 7 bases not matched to a gene; V was cut back by 5 bases and J by 0 bases. The CDR3 extends over 16 amino acids. From germline, CDR1 is SGHDT and CDR2 YYEEEE. The DNA of the CDR3 is TGTGCCAGCAGTTCCACTAGCGGACTAGCCAAAAACATTCAGTACTTC. This encodes CASSSTSGLAKNIQYF.

This chain joins TRBV6-1 and TRBJ1-2; D gene ambiguous. This CDR3 is 15 amino acids long. Deletions cut 7 bases from V and 4 bases from J, with 19 bases between. CDR1 and CDR2 from the germline V gene are MNHNS and SASEGT. This CDR3 reads CASNPSRSYSYGYTF. The DNA of the CDR3 is TGTGCCAGCAACCCAAGTAGGAGCTACTCCTATGGCTACACCTTC.

The count of this clone is one. The chain combines TRBV5-1 with TRBJ2-2; D gene ambiguous. V lost 1 base and J 5 bases, leaving 9 bases between the germline ends. This CDR3 has 14 residues. Germline V gene lookup returns CDR1 SGHRS and CDR2 YFSETQ. The CDR3 DNA sequence: TGCGCCAGCAGCTTGTCGGCGGAAACCGGGGAGCTGTTTTTT. It specifies CASSLSAETGELFF.

The chain employs TRBV5-5 and TRBJ2-2; TRBD2 matches at 7 bases. With V trimmed by 2 bases and J by 5 bases, 6 bases remained unmatched. CDR3 length: 15 residues. The germline V gene has CDR1 SGHKS and CDR2 YYEKEE (reference sequence). In DNA, the CDR3 is TGTGCCAGCAGCTTTTTCTCGGGGGGTACCGGGGAGCTGTTTTTT. It codes for CASSFFSGGTGELFF.

The CDR3 coding sequence is TGTGCCAGCTCACGCCCGGGTCGCCAAGAGACCCAGTACTTC. It is translated as CASSRPGRQETQYF. The J gene is TRBJ2-5, the V gene TRBV18; no clear D. With 4 bases removed from V and 1 base from J, the gap between germline ends came to 10 bases. Per the germline V gene, CDR1 is KGHSH and CDR2 is LQKENI. This CDR3 has 14 amino acids.

The chain links TRBV2 to TRBJ1-4, with 7 bases matching TRBD1. The V segment lost 4 bases and the J segment 13 bases; nucleotides outside the gene matches: 6. The CDR3 has 12 residues. The V gene's germline CDR1 is SNHLY and CDR2 FYNNEI. The CDR3 is CASSGPDRRLFF. DNA of the CDR3: TGTGCCAGCAGTGGACCGGACAGGCGACTGTTTTTT.

This chain's CDR3 is CASSYWTGARDTQYF. The CDR3 nucleotides read TGTGCCAGCAGTTATTGGACAGGGGCACGGGATACGCAGTATTTT. The chain links TRBV6-5 to TRBJ2-3; 9 nucleotides align to TRBD1. CDR1 and CDR2 (germline): MNHEY, SVGAGI. The CDR3 runs 15 residues. After removal of 3 bases from V and 6 bases from J, the junction contained 7 bases not matched to a gene.

This clone was observed many times. Sequence at one end of the junction differs from germline and may be a read error. The genes are TRBV19 and TRBJ2-1; 9 bases are shared with TRBD2. The germline V gene has CDR1 LNHDA and CDR2 SQIVND (reference sequence). The CDR3 has 15 residues. Here the CDR3 reads CASRIAGVQHNEQFF. DNA of the CDR3: TGTGCCAGTCGTATAGCGGGAGTCCAACACAATGAGCAGTTCTTC.

Only a few counts were recorded for this clone. This chain joins TRBV5-6 and TRBJ1-5; D is ambiguous. Looked up from germline, CDR1 is SGHDT and CDR2 is YYEEEE. This CDR3 has 12 residues. Between the trimmed V and J ends, which lost 8 bases and 4 bases, there was a span of 10 bases. The CDR3 is CASSVRNQPQHF. The CDR3 DNA sequence: TGTGCCAGTTCGGTCAGGAATCAGCCCCAGCATTTT. Using reference TRBV5-6 and TRBJ1-5 for the parts outside the CDR3, the full variable domain is DAGVTQSPTHLIKTRGQQVTLRCSPKSGHDTVSWYQQALGQGPQFIFQYYEEEERQRGNFPDRFSGHQFPNYSSELNVNALLLGDSALYLCASSVRNQPQHFGDGTRLSIL.

The chain uses TRBV5-1 and TRBJ2-1; 9 bases agree with TRBD2. CDR1 and CDR2 from the germline V gene are SGHRS and YFSETQ. This CDR3 is 15 amino acids long. V dropped 0 bases and J dropped 6; count of bases not matched to a gene: 4. The CDR3 DNA follows: TGCGCCAGCAGCTTGGGGACTAGCGACACCAATGAGCAGTTCTTC. Its translation: CASSLGTSDTNEQFF.

The chain employs TRBV7-9 and TRBJ1-2, with D unresolved. Germline CDR1 and CDR2: SEHNR and FQNEAQ (reference sequence). The length of the CDR3 is 12 residues. V gave up 5 bases and J gave up 4 bases, with 8 bases separating them. CDR3 loop: CASSLDIYGYTF. CDR3 coding DNA: TGTGCCAGCAGCCTCGACATCTATGGCTACACCTTC. Filled out from reference TRBV7-9 and TRBJ1-2, the complete variable domain reads DTGVSQNPRHKITKRGQNVTFRCDPISEHNRLYWYRQTLGQGPEFLTYFQNEAQLEKSRLLSDRFSAERPKGSFSTLEIQRTEQGDSAMYLCASSLDIYGYTFGSGTRLTVV.

The V and J genes are TRBV5-1 and TRBJ2-6; possible D gene TRBD1, 6 bases. Trimming pared 2 bases from V and 0 bases from J, leaving 18 bases between. The length of the CDR3 is 19 residues. CDR1 is SGHRS and CDR2 is YFSETQ in the germline V gene. CDR3 nucleotide sequence: TGCGCCAGCAGCTTACAGGGCCCCCAATATGACTCTGGGGCCAACGTCCTGACTTTC. Translation: CASSLQGPQYDSGANVLTF.

The V and J genes are TRBV2 and TRBJ1-2; D is perhaps TRBD1 (6 bases). This CDR3 is built from 13 residues. V was clipped by 3 bases and J by 6 bases, with 11 bases between them. CDR1 SNHLY and CDR2 FYNNEI come from the germline V gene. The CDR3 spells CASSDRGDDGYTF. CDR3 bases: TGTGCCAGCAGTGACAGGGGAGATGATGGCTACACCTTC.

Written as DNA, the CDR3 is TGTGCCACTACAGGGGAGTACGAGCAGTACTTC. Translating gives CATTGEYEQYF. V is TRBV10-3 and J is TRBJ2-7; 7 bases map to TRBD1. Trimming removed 10 bases from V and 4 bases from J; junction bases left unmatched: 4. Germline values: CDR1 ENHRY, CDR2 SYGVKD. The length of the CDR3 is 11 residues.

This chain connects TRBV29-1 to TRBJ1-1, with TRBD1 as a possible D gene (6 bases). Germline CDR1 is SQVTM and CDR2 is ANQGSEA. The CDR3 spans 13 residues. Deletions cut 4 bases from V and 1 base from J, with 10 bases between. CDR3 nucleotides: TGCAGCGTTGGCAACAGGGCGAACACTGAAGCTTTCTTT. Amino acids: CSVGNRANTEAFF.

The rearrangement links TRBV5-1 to TRBJ2-7; TRBD1 aligns across 7 bases. V shed 2 bases and J 3 bases; nucleotides not matched to a gene: 11. This CDR3 is 16 amino acids long. Per the germline V gene, CDR1 is SGHRS and CDR2 is YFSETQ. The CDR3 DNA reads as TGCGCCAGCAGCTTACAGGGGTTTCGAGAAATCTACGAGCAGTACTTC. Its protein product is CASSLQGFREIYEQYF.

This chain joins TRBV9 and TRBJ2-7; tentative D call: TRBD2 (5 bases). The V gene lost 2 bases and the J gene lost 2 bases, with 14 bases spanning the gap. Germline lookup yields CDR1 SGDLS and CDR2 YYNGEE. The CDR3 is 15 amino acids. As DNA, the CDR3 is TGTGCCAGCAGCGTGACGCCCGGGATCACCTACGAGCAGTACTTC. This sequence encodes CASSVTPGITYEQYF. Complete variable domain (other parts from reference TRBV9 and TRBJ2-7): DSGVTQTPKHLITATGQRVTLRCSPRSGDLSVYWYQQSLDQGLQFLIQYYNGEERAKGNILERFSAQQFPDLHSELNLSSLELGDSALYFCASSVTPGITYEQYFGPGTRLTVT.

This chain links TRBV18 with TRBJ1-5; TRBD1 matches 7 bases. Trimming at V came to 5 bases and at J to 5 bases, leaving 9 bases not matched to a gene. Germline V CDR1 and CDR2: KGHSH, LQKENI. This CDR3 has 15 amino acids. The CDR3 reads CASSRSGTEDQPQHF. The CDR3 bases are TGTGCCAGCTCAAGGTCCGGGACAGAGGATCAGCCCCAGCATTTT.

V usage is TRBV5-1 and J usage is TRBJ2-5; TRBD1 might be the D (6 bases). CDR3 size: 14 residues. CDR1 is SGHRS, CDR2 YFSETQ, per germline. Trimming cost V 4 bases and J 1 base, with 11 bases left between them. As DNA, the CDR3 is TGCGCCAGCAGCCACGGGACAAGCCAAGAGACCCAGTACTTC. Its translation: CASSHGTSQETQYF.

In its sample, this clone was seen many times. The chain combines TRBV4-1 with TRBJ2-7, with 7 bases fitting TRBD1. V shed 0 bases and J 6 bases; nucleotides not matched to a gene: 11. CDR1 and CDR2 (germline): MGHRA, YSYEKL. This CDR3 is built from 16 residues. The DNA for the CDR3 is TGCGCCAGCAGCCAAGAGGGAATAGGACAGGTGATCGAGCAGTACTTC. Its translation: CASSQEGIGQVIEQYF.

The rearrangement joins TRBV7-8 to TRBJ2-3, with 9 bases that match TRBD2. Trimming cost V 0 bases and J 6 bases; bases outside gene matches: 10. CDR3 length: 17 residues. The germline gives CDR1 SGHVS, CDR2 FQNEAQ. The CDR3 DNA reads as TGTGCCAGCAGCTTAGCGGGGCTAGCGGGAACCCGTGATACGCAGTATTTT. This encodes CASSLAGLAGTRDTQYF.

CDR3: CASSSDSVYEQYF. The DNA for the CDR3 is TGCGCCAGCAGCTCCGACAGCGTTTACGAGCAGTACTTC. V and J are TRBV5-1 and TRBJ2-7; tentative D call: TRBD1 (5 bases). CDR1 SGHRS and CDR2 YFSETQ come from the germline V gene. CDR3 size: 13 residues. Trimming shortened V by 3 bases and J by 4 bases, and 11 bases separated the two germline ends.

V is TRBV29-1 and J is TRBJ2-5; D not resolved. Trimming took 4 bases from V and 4 from J, leaving 7 bases between them. There are 11 residues in the CDR3. The germline CDR1 and CDR2 sequences are SQVTM and ANQGSEA. The CDR3 DNA sequence: TGCAGCGTTGGGCTGATAGAGACCCAGTACTTC. It is translated as CSVGLIETQYF.

V and J are TRBV28 and TRBJ1-1; TRBD1 matches 7 bases. CDR3 length: 12 residues. Germline trimming cut 10 bases from V and 3 bases from J; bases unmatched to any gene: 5. Germline assignment: CDR1 MDHEN and CDR2 SYDVKM. DNA for the CDR3: TGTGCCACCTACAGGGGCGACACTGAAGCTTTCTTT. Residues: CATYRGDTEAFF. The full variable domain, completed using reference TRBV28 and TRBJ1-1, is DVKVTQSSRYLVKRTGEKVFLECVQDMDHENMFWYRQDPGLGLRLIYFSYDVKMKEKGDIPEGYSVSREKKERFSLILESASTNQTSMYLCATYRGDTEAFFGQGTRLTVV.

V and J are TRBV6-1 and TRBJ1-1; D is possibly TRBD1 (6 bases). Germline V gene lookup returns CDR1 MNHNS and CDR2 SASEGT. CDR3 length: 16 amino acids. Trimming cost V 0 bases and J 3 bases, with 14 bases left between them. This chain's CDR3 is CASSEALGRGYTEAFF. CDR3 nucleotide sequence: TGTGCCAGCAGTGAAGCGTTGGGAAGGGGGTACACTGAAGCTTTCTTT.

The chain employs TRBV10-3 and TRBJ2-4, with D perhaps matching TRBD1 (5 bases). The V end lost 4 bases, the J end lost 0 bases, and 10 bases lay between the germline ends. CDR1 is ENHRY, CDR2 SYGVKD, per germline. The CDR3 loop spans 15 amino acids. The CDR3 sequence is CAISASQGAKNIQYF. CDR3 bases: TGTGCCATCAGTGCCTCCCAGGGAGCCAAAAACATTCAGTACTTC.